This TCR beta chain was captured by sequencing in a study of CD8 T cells in Susac syndrome (dated by TCRdb to between 2019 and 2020). With respect to the entire study: Among the sequenced Susac syndrome patients, over five had clinically active disease and about eight were in clinical remission. The study used repertoire sequencing to test whether antigen drove CD8+ T cell activation and differentiation in Susac syndrome. At blood withdrawal, Susac syndrome patients were therapy-naive, treated with corticosteroids (with IVIg additionally given to some), or treated with IVIg alone. CD8+ T cell repertoire clonality was compared between about 12 healthy donors, approximately 14 Susac syndrome patients and 15 multiple sclerosis patients. Points the paper makes about the study in general: Looking at Susac-specific public clones, the researchers identified 15 to 20 in the total CD8+ repertoire and roughly 5 in the CD8+ TEMRA repertoire. The TCR sequencing and HLA analysis was acknowledged to have included a relatively small number of individuals. CD8+ repertoires in Susac syndrome showed clonal expansion, which was highest in CD8+ TEMRA cells and was greater in clinically active patients than in remitting patients.

Notes on this clonotype: Its antigen is still unknown. Within one base of it there is no much larger clone, and no base qualities were kept.

RNA was extracted using the RNeasy kit, and about 0.45 to 1 ug of the RNA was reverse transcribed with random hexamers. The immunoSEQ multiplex PCR assay, covering 54 Vbeta and 13 Jbeta segments, was used to amplify TCR beta CDR3 regions. PCR amplification bias was corrected by using a synthetic template baseline for primer optimization and computational correction. Concerning the study's data processing: Reads were assigned to V, D and J genes according to IMGT and analyzed in immunoSEQ Analyzer, with only productive sequences retained. To calculate clonality, Shannon entropy was normalized by log2 of the number of productive unique sequences and then subtracted from one. Public and private clones were assessed among the 100 most prevalent clones of each patient and control. Susac-specific clones were defined as absent from healthy and MS cohorts, some 1,000 published viral clones and other ImmuneACCESS disease sequences. Through fastp at Q25 and MiXCR, TCRdb rebuilt clones from the public reads, retaining in-frame beta chains. Each CDR3 protein gets just one entry, which takes the most common genes and DNA from the rows behind it. The authors' filters were not applied to this entry. The sample profile shows some 110,000 distinct CDR3 sequences; approximately 93% of them were found once. The ten biggest clones cover roughly 0.38% of the sample.

Peripheral blood CD8+ and CD4+ T cells from healthy donors, Susac syndrome patients and multiple sclerosis patients were profiled by high-throughput TCR beta sequencing. The Susac syndrome patients fulfilled recently defined diagnostic criteria for either definite or probable disease. Bulk CD8+ and CD4+ T cells were purified by magnetic negative isolation, while CD8+ TEMRA cells were enriched using FACS. Blood was drawn into EDTA tubes, processed within 24 hours, and PBMCs were isolated by density gradient centrifugation. PBMCs destined for TCR sequencing were cryopreserved in liquid nitrogen and later thawed in a 37 °C water bath. The sorted or isolated CD4+, CD8+ and CD8+ TEMRA cells reached a purity of at least 90%. The source is a human donor with Susac syndrome. The sample comprised CD8+ T cells from PBMCs.

The CDR3 here reads CASSLGLVEQETQYF. The DNA sequence follows: TGTGCCAGCAGCTTGGGACTAGTTGAGCAAGAGACCCAGTACTTC. The rearrangement combines TRBV5-6 with TRBJ2-5, with TRBD2 tentatively as D gene (6 bases match). CDR1 and CDR2 are drawn from the germline V gene: SGHDT, YYEEEE. The junction shows trimming of 0 bases on V and 2 bases on J, plus 11 bases between the germline ends. The CDR3 contains 15 residues, cysteine and phenylalanine counted. Only CDR3 DNA remains: 45 bases, in frame from the first base.